What follows is one T cell receptor beta chain and its context. Its antigen remains unknown. The data are from a study of CD8 T cells in ankylosing spondylitis. Overall study findings and caveats: Disease-linked clones had a CD8+ phenotype and relatively low frequency in peripheral blood. One TCR beta motif, made up of eight highly homologous variants, appeared characteristic of ankylosing spondylitis blood. Clones linked to disease were reported to show significant enrichment in matched ankylosing spondylitis synovial fluid.

The length of the CDR3 is 14 residues. The germline V gene encodes CDR1 MGHDK and CDR2 SYGVNS. J gave up 1 base and V 3 bases, and 1 base lay outside the gene matches. MiXCR was run by TCRdb on the 5' RACE reads, yielding one entry per CDR3 protein. The sample holds 350,000 to 400,000 distinct CDR3 sequences, 20% to 25% seen once. The sequencing input was blood, either unsorted or a sorted T cell fraction (not recorded which). This clonotype was obtained from a male donor with ankylosing spondylitis or in good health (not recorded which). The J gene is TRBJ1-1, the V gene TRBV25-1, with TRBD1 matching over 8 bases. The CDR3 nucleotides are TGTGCCAGCAGTGACGGACAGGGGAACACTGAAGCTTTCTTT. Its protein is CASSDGQGNTEAFF.